This T cell receptor beta chain appears in the sequencing data of a study of T cells in Graves' hyperthyroidism and ophthalmopathy. Study-wide background: Before any treatment, at initial diagnosis, peripheral blood was collected.

Template material for amplifying TCR beta CDR3 regions consisted of RNA transcripts. First-round RT-PCR targeting the TCR CDR3 was performed with the HTBI primer set. TCRdb fed the multiplex PCR reads into MiXCR, producing one record per CDR3 protein. The sample lists approximately 380,000 distinct CDR3 sequences, under 20% occurring once. This clonotype was counted at least ten times. The antigen is not known. Findings and limits, study-wide: Most clonotypes expanded in the thyroid (above 0.001) were also present in blood.

The sample consisted of blood. This receptor was identified in a man younger than 35 with Graves' ophthalmopathy.

DNA of the CDR3: TGTGCCAGCAGCCAGCACGCAGGGATGAACACTGAAGCTTTCTTT. This codes for CASSQHAGMNTEAFF. V usage is TRBV3-1 and J usage is TRBJ1-1; TRBD1 is a possible D gene (5 bases). This CDR3 region has 15 residues. Germline V CDR1 and CDR2: LGHDT, YNNKEL (reference sequence). V was pared by 3 bases and J by 0 bases, with 11 bases between.